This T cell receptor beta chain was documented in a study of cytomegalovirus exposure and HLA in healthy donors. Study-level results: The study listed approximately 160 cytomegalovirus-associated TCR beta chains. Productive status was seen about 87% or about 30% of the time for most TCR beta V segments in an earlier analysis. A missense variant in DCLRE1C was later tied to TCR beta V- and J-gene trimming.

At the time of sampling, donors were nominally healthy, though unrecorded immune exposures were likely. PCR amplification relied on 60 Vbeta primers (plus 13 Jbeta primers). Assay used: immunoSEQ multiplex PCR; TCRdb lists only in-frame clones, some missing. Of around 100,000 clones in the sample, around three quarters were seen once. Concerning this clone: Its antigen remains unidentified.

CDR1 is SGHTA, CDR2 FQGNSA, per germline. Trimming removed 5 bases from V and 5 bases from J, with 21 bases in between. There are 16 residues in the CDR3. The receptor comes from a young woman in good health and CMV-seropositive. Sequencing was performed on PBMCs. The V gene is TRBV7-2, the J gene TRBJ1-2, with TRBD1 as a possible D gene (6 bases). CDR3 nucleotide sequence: TGTGCCAGCAGCACCCGGACAGAGCGACTCGTTTATGGCTACACCTTC. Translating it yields CASSTRTERLVYGYTF.